This T cell receptor beta chain was sequenced for a study of T cells after posttransplantation cyclophosphamide (dated by TCRdb to about 2016). In the study overall: The study tracked T cell repertoire reconstitution by TRB sequencing after myeloablative bone marrow transplantation using posttransplantation cyclophosphamide as GVHD prophylaxis. Samples from some 32 PTCy-treated patients and under 20 related bone marrow donors of those patients were subjected to antigen receptor sequencing. In 3 patients, up to 3 additional blood samples taken between 2 and 5.2 years after transplant also underwent TRB sequencing, as did pretransplant blood from a handful of patients. TRA and TRB clonality were tightly correlated in several samples, so subsequent TCR analyses focused on TRB only. Public TRB sequences were queried against a database of over 3,000 sequences associated with responses to pathogens, tumor antigens, self-antigens and alloantigens. TRB sequencing was performed on blood from all 35 or so PTCy patients with 1-year posttransplant specimens. The paper as a whole reports these results and caveats: Across 45 or so patients, recipient CMV seropositivity and CMV reactivation were highly associated with TRB clonality; PTCy diversity was similar to CNI/methotrexate controls. Donor-recipient similarity was low at 1-2 months but rose over the first year, and later blood repertoires were often dominated by donor CD8+ memory clones. The TRB repertoires of T cells infiltrating skin or GI tract showed only limited overlap with the TRB repertoires of T cells in blood.

The PTCy-treated patients were drawn from a prospective, multi-institutional clinical trial. Peripheral blood and bone marrow mononuclear cells were isolated by Ficoll-Hypaque density centrifugation and were cryopreserved. This clone has more than one count but fewer than ten. Its cognate antigen has yet to be identified. Qualities for individual bases were not recorded, and no much larger clone is one base off. The germline V gene specifies MNHEY as CDR1 and SVGAGI as CDR2. The CDR3 runs 14 amino acids, cysteine and phenylalanine included. The sequence is cut down to CDR3 DNA, 42 bases in frame from base 1. V ends up 5 bases short and J 3 bases short, with an unmatched junction base count of 3. TRB sequencing used genomic DNA with the immunoSEQ assay at survey resolution or the hsTCRB kit. Per the original workflow: The immunoSEQ software was used for initial read processing, and the LymphoSeq R package was used for repertoire analyses. Clonality was computed as 1 minus normalized Shannon entropy; Gini coefficient was also calculated for each TRB dataset. Phenotypes of unsorted samples were inferred by mapping TRB sequences from sorted subsets of the recipient or donor onto unsorted samples of the same recipient. TCRdb re-hosts the immuneACCESS table, in-frame sequences only. Its copies lack some clones; in the studies checked, an unresolved V gene accounts for under half of them, and the cause for the rest is not known. V, J and clone size were drawn from that table, and D and trimming were deduced from the DNA. Within this sample are 20,000 to 30,000 clones, with about 84% of them counted one time only. Around 6.5% of the sample is in the top ten clones.

The specimen sequenced was PBMCs. The receptor chain draws on TRBV6-5 and TRBJ2-7; 11 bases in the middle match TRBD2. The sequence came from a woman aged 55 to 70 with a blood cancer, CMV-positive, and with a related stem cell donor. The CDR3 reads as follows: CASSPLAGVYEQYF. The nucleotides read TGTGCCAGCAGTCCACTAGCGGGAGTCTACGAGCAGTACTTC.